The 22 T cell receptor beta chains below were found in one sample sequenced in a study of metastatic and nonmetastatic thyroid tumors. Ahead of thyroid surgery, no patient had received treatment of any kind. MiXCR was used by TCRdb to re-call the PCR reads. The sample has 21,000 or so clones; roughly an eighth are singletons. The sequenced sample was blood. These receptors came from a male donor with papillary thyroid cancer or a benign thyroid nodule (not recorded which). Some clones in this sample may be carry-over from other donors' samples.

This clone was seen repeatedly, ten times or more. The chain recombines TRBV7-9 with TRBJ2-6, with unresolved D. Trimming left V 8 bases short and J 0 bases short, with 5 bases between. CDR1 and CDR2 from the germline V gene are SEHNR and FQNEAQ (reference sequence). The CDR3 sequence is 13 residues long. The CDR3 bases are TGTGCCAGCTTCCTCTCTGGGGCCAACGTCCTGACTTTC. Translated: CASFLSGANVLTF.

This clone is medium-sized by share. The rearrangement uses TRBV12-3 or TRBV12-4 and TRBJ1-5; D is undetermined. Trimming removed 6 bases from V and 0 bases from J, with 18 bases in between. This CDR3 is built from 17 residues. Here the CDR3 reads CASSSRVELNSNQPQHF. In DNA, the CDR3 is TGTGCCAGCAGCTCACGGGTGGAGCTAAATAGCAATCAGCCCCAGCATTTT.

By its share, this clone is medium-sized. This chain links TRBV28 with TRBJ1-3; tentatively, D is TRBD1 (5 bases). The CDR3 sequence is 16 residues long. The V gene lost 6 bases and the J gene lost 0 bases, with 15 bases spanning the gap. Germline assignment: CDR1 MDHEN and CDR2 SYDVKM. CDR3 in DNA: TGTGCCAGCAGACTTCCAGGGAAGGGCTCTGGAAACACCATATATTTT. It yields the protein CASRLPGKGSGNTIYF.

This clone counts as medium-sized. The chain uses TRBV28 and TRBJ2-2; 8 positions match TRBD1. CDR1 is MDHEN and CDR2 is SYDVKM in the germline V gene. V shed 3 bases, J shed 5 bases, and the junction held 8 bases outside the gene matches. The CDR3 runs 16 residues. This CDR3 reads CASSLAGGGGTGELFF. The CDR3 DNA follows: TGTGCCAGCAGTTTGGCAGGGGGCGGAGGTACCGGGGAGCTGTTTTTT.

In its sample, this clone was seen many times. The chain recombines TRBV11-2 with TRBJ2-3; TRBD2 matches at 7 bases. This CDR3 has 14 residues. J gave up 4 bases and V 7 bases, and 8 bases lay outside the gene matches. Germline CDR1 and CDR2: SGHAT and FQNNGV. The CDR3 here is CASTRGSRADTQYF. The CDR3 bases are TGTGCCAGCACCCGCGGGAGTAGAGCAGATACGCAGTATTTT.

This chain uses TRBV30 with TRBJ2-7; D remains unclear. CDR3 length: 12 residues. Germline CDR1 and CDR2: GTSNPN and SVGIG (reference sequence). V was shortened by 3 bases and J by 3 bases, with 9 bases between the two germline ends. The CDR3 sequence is CAWRWGSYEQYF. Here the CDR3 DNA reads TGTGCCTGGAGGTGGGGAAGCTACGAGCAGTACTTC.

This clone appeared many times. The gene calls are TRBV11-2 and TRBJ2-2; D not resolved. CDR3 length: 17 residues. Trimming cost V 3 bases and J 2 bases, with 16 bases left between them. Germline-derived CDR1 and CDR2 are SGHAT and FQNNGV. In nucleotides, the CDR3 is TGTGCCAGCAGCTTCTTAACCGGACCGGTCAACACCGGGGAGCTGTTTTTT. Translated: CASSFLTGPVNTGELFF.

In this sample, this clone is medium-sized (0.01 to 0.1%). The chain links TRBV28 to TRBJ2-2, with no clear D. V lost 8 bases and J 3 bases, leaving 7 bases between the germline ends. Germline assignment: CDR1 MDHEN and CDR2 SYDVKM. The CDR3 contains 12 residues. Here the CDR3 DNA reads TGTGCCAGCTTTCGGTACACCGGGGAGCTGTTTTTT. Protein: CASFRYTGELFF. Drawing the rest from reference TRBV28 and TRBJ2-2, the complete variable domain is DVKVTQSSRYLVKRTGEKVFLECVQDMDHENMFWYRQDPGLGLRLIYFSYDVKMKEKGDIPEGYSVSREKKERFSLILESASTNQTSMYLCASFRYTGELFFGEGSRLTVL.

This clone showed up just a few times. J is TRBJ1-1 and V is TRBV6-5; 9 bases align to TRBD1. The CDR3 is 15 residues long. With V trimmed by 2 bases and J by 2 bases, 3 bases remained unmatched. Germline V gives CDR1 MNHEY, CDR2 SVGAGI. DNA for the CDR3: TGTGCCAGCAGTTACACGGACAGGGGAAACACTGAAGCTTTCTTT. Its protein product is CASSYTDRGNTEAFF.

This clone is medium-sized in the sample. The CDR3 DNA reads TGTGCCAGCAGCAGCGGACAGCTTAGATACGAGCAGTACTTC. Its translation: CASSSGQLRYEQYF. The gene calls are TRBV6-1 and TRBJ2-7; the D gene is possibly TRBD1 (6 bases). CDR1 MNHNS and CDR2 SASEGT come from the germline V gene. This CDR3 has 14 amino acids. V dropped 6 bases and J dropped 4 bases, with 16 bases sitting between them.

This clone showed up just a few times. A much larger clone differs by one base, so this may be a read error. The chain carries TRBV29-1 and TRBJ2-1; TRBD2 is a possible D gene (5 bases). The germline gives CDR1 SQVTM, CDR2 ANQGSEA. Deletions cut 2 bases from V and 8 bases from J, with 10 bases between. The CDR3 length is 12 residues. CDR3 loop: CSVEILEDEQFF. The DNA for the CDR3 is TGCAGCGTTGAAATACTAGAGGATGAGCAGTTCTTC.

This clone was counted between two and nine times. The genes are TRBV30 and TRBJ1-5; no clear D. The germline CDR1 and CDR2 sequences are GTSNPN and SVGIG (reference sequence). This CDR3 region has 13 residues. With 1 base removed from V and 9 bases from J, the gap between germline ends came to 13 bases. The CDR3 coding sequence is TGTGCCTGGAGTGGCACGGCGGCCGGGCCCCAGCATTTT. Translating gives CAWSGTAAGPQHF.

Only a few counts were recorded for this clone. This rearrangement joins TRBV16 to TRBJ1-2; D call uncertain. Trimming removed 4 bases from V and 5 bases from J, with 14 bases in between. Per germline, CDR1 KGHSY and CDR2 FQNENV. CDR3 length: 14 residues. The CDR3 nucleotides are TGTGCCAGCAGCCCAGACACCGGGAGTTATGGCTACACCTTC. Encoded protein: CASSPDTGSYGYTF.

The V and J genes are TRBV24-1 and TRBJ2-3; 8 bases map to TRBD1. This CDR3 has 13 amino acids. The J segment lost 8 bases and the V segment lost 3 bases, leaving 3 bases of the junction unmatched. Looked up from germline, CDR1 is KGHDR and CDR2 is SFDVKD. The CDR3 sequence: CATSDTGGGTQYF. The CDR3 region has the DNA TGTGCCACCAGTGATACAGGGGGTGGTACGCAGTATTTT.

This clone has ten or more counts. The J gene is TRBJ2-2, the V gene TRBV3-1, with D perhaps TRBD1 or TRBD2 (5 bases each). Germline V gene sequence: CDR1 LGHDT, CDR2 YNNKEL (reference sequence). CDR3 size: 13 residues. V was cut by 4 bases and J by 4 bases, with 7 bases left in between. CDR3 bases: TGTGCCAGCAGCCTTGGGACCACCGGGGAGCTGTTTTTT. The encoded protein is CASSLGTTGELFF.

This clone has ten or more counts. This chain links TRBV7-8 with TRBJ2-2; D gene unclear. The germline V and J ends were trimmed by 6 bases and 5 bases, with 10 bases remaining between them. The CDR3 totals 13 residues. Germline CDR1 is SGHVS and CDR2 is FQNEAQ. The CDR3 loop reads CASRVVGTGELFF. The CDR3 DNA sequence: TGTGCCAGCAGGGTCGTTGGTACCGGGGAGCTGTTTTTT.

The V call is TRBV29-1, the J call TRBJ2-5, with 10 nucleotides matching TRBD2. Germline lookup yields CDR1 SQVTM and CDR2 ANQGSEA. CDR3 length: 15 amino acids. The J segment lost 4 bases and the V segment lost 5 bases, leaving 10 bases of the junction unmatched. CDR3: CSVSIAGGPRETQYF. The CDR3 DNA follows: TGCAGCGTTTCCATAGCGGGGGGCCCTAGAGAGACCCAGTACTTC.

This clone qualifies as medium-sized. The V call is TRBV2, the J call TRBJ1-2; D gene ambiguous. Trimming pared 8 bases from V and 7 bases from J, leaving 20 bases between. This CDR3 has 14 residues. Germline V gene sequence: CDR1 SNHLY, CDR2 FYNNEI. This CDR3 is CASRRGGDSGGYTF. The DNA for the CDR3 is TGTGCCAGCCGCCGCGGCGGAGATTCGGGTGGCTACACCTTC.

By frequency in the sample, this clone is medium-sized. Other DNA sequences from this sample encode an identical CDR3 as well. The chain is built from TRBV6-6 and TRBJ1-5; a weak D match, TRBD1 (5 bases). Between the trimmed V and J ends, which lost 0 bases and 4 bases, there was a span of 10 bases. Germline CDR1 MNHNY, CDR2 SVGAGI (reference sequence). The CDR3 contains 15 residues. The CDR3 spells CASSYSQQENQPQHF. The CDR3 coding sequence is TGTGCCAGCAGTTACTCCCAACAGGAAAATCAGCCCCAGCATTTT.

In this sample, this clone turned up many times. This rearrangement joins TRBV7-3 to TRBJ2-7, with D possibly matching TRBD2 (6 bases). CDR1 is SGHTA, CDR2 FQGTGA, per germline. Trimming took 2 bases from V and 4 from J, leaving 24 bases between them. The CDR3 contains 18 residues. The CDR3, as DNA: TGTGCCAGCAGCTTATGGGCGAGGAGGGTCCGACCTTATTACGAGCAGTACTTC. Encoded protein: CASSLWARRVRPYYEQYF.

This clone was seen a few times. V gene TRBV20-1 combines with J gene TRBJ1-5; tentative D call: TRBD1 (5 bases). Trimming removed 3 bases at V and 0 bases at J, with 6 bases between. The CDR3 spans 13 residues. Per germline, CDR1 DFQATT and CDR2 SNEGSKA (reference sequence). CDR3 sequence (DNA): TGCAGTGCTAGCCAGGGTAGCAATCAGCCCCAGCATTTT. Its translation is CSASQGSNQPQHF.

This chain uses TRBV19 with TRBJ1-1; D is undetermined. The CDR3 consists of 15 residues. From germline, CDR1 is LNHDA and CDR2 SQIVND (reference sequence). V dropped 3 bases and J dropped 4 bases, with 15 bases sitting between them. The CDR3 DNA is TGTGCCAGTAGTATGGATCTCTCGGGCACCACTGAAGCTTTCTTT. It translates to CASSMDLSGTTEAFF. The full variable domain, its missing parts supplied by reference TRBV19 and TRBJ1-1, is DGGITQSPKYLFRKEGQNVTLSCEQNLNHDAMYWYRQDPGQGLRLIYYSQIVNDFQKGDIAEGYSVSREKKESFPLTVTSAQKNPTAFYLCASSMDLSGTTEAFFGQGTRLTVV.